Shown below are 24 T cell receptor beta chains from a single sample sequenced in a study of lymphopenia after photon versus proton radiotherapy. Profiling relied on immunoSEQ multiplex PCR, and the TCRdb table lists in-frame clones only, not all of them. The repertoire consists of roughly 49,000 clones, with 80% to 95% occurring once and the leading ten covering roughly 18%. The specimen comprised peripheral blood, sampled from a patient treated with photon-based radiotherapy. Source of these receptors: a woman in her thirties or forties with cholangiocarcinoma.

The chain links TRBV30 to TRBJ1-1; D might be TRBD1 (6 bases). The germline V gene encodes CDR1 GTSNPN and CDR2 SVGIG (reference sequence). The CDR3 is made up of 14 amino acids. V was clipped by 0 bases and J by 2 bases, with 10 bases between them. CDR3 protein: CAWSVGGGNTEAFF. DNA of the CDR3: TGTGCCTGGAGTGTCGGGGGCGGAAACACTGAAGCTTTCTTT.

V usage is TRBV30 and J usage is TRBJ1-1; D might be TRBD1 (5 bases). This CDR3 has 14 residues. The germline V gene encodes CDR1 GTSNPN and CDR2 SVGIG (reference sequence). Trimming took 0 bases from V and 5 from J, leaving 13 bases between them. The CDR3: CAWSVPRGVTEAFF. The CDR3 region has the DNA TGTGCCTGGAGTGTACCCCGGGGGGTGACTGAAGCTTTCTTT.

The genes are TRBV28 and TRBJ1-5, with 7 bases that match TRBD1. Germline V gene data show CDR1 as MDHEN and CDR2 as SYDVKM. The ends lost 10 bases at V and 4 bases at J; junction bases unmatched: 10. The length of the CDR3 is 14 residues. CDR3 coding DNA: TGTGCCATCGGCCCGGGACAGTCTAATCAGCCCCAGCATTTT. Its protein is CAIGPGQSNQPQHF.

The chain has TRBV7-3 and TRBJ2-1, with TRBD2 matching over 10 bases. Trimming removed 1 base from V and 8 bases from J; junction bases left unmatched: 5. CDR3 length equals 15 residues. Germline assignment: CDR1 SGHTA and CDR2 FQGTGA. For the CDR3, the DNA is TGTGCCAGCAGCTTAATGCCTAGCGGGAGACATGAGCAGTTCTTC. Encoded protein: CASSLMPSGRHEQFF.

This chain uses TRBV9 with TRBJ2-7; D is unclear. Germline V gene lookup returns CDR1 SGDLS and CDR2 YYNGEE. V dropped 0 bases and J dropped 2 bases, with 15 bases sitting between them. The CDR3 sequence is 16 residues long. CDR3 in DNA: TGTGCCAGCAGCGTAGGGGGTGAGGCAGGTACCTACGAGCAGTACTTC. Translating gives CASSVGGEAGTYEQYF.

The J gene is TRBJ1-2, the V gene TRBV6-6; 8 nucleotides agree with TRBD1. Per the germline V gene, CDR1 is MNHNY and CDR2 is SVGAGI (reference sequence). The CDR3 has 13 residues. The junction had 10 bases not matched to a gene; V was cut back by 10 bases and J by 6 bases. The DNA of the CDR3 is TGTGCCACGGGGAGACAGGGGAGTGATGGCTACACCTTC. Translated, it gives CATGRQGSDGYTF.

As DNA, the CDR3 is TGTGCCAGCAGCTTTGACGGCGCAGGGGAAGAGACCCAGTACTTC. Translating gives CASSFDGAGEETQYF. J is TRBJ2-5 and V is TRBV5-6, with D maybe TRBD1 (6 bases). Germline values: CDR1 SGHDT, CDR2 YYEEEE. CDR3 size: 15 residues. V was trimmed by 2 bases and J by 3 bases, leaving 14 bases between them.

This clone has a handful of counts. The chain employs TRBV19 and TRBJ1-6; 8 bases are shared with TRBD1. The germline V gene has CDR1 LNHDA and CDR2 SQIVND (reference sequence). Trimming took 6 bases from V and 7 from J; bases not matched to a gene: 8. CDR3 length equals 15 residues. The CDR3 DNA is TGTGCCAGTAGGATACAGGGGGTCGAAAATTCACCCCTCCACTTT. Its translation is CASRIQGVENSPLHF.

The chain uses TRBV2 and TRBJ1-5; no clear D gene. V shed 5 bases and J shed 9 bases, with 8 bases lying between them. This CDR3 has 11 amino acids. Germline CDR1 reads SNHLY; CDR2 reads FYNNEI. This CDR3 is CASSSEGPQHF. CDR3 sequence (DNA): TGTGCCAGCAGTTCGGAGGGGCCCCAGCATTTT.

This clone showed up just once. CDR3 in DNA: TGTGCCAGTAGTACGGACAGGGACAATGAGCAGTTCTTC. It specifies CASSTDRDNEQFF. The chain joins TRBV19 to TRBJ2-1; 8 nucleotides agree with TRBD1. CDR3 size: 13 residues. Germline V gives CDR1 LNHDA, CDR2 SQIVND (reference sequence). The V and J ends lost 4 bases and 5 bases, in that order; junction bases with no gene match: 1. The variable domain in full, completed from reference TRBV19 and TRBJ2-1, reads DGGITQSPKYLFRKEGQNVTLSCEQNLNHDAMYWYRQDPGQGLRLIYYSQIVNDFQKGDIAEGYSVSREKKESFPLTVTSAQKNPTAFYLCASSTDRDNEQFFGPGTRLTVL.

The table lists this clone with a count of one. The rearrangement links TRBV7-2 to TRBJ1-4, with 7 bases lining up with TRBD1. The CDR3 extends over 14 amino acids. CDR1 SGHTA and CDR2 FQGNSA come from the germline V gene. J was trimmed by 5 bases and V by 4 bases; bases with no gene match: 4. The CDR3, as DNA: TGTGCCAGCAGCTCAGGGGGTTTAAATGAAAAACTGTTTTTT. Its translation: CASSSGGLNEKLFF.

This clone came up a few times. CDR3 protein: CASSSRSFGYGYTF. The CDR3 nucleotides are TGTGCCAGCAGCTCAAGATCTTTTGGCTATGGCTACACCTTC. V is TRBV5-4 and J is TRBJ1-2; no clear D. Trimming cost V 3 bases and J 4 bases, with 13 bases left between them. This CDR3 comprises 14 residues. Looked up from germline, CDR1 is SGHNT and CDR2 is YYREEE (reference sequence). Together with reference TRBV5-4 and TRBJ1-2, the CDR3 gives the full variable domain: ETGVTQSPTHLIKTRGQQVTLRCSSQSGHNTVSWYQQALGQGPQFIFQYYREEENGRGNFPPRFSGLQFPNYSSELNVNALELDDSALYLCASSSRSFGYGYTFGSGTRLTVV.

The DNA for the CDR3 is TGTGCCAGCAGTCCAAGTTCTGTATCGGGTGAGCAGTACTTC. The encoded protein is CASSPSSVSGEQYF. V is TRBV6-6 and J is TRBJ2-7; D gene ambiguous. V lost 5 bases to trimming and J lost 7 bases, with 18 bases between them. The CDR3 totals 14 residues. CDR1 is MNHNY and CDR2 is SVGAGI in the germline V gene (reference sequence).

The V gene is TRBV6-1, the J gene TRBJ1-2; 12 bases match TRBD1. The CDR3 consists of 14 residues. Germline V gene sequence: CDR1 MNHNS, CDR2 SASEGT. V was pared by 6 bases and J by 6 bases, with 5 bases of the junction left unmatched. The DNA of the CDR3 is TGTGCCAGCAGCCGGGACAGGGGGCGAGATGGCTACACCTTC. Its translation is CASSRDRGRDGYTF.

This clone appeared once. J is TRBJ1-1 and V is TRBV6-1; no firm D call. Looked up from germline, CDR1 is MNHNS and CDR2 is SASEGT. V lost 7 bases to trimming and J lost 1 base, with 10 bases between them. The CDR3 is 13 amino acids. The CDR3 DNA is TGTGCCAGCAATCTTTTAGGGAACACTGAAGCTTTCTTT. Protein product: CASNLLGNTEAFF.

This clone has a handful of counts. CDR3 coding DNA: TGTGCCAGCAGTGTGTTAACAGGACGGTCTAATGAAAAACTGTTTTTT. Its translation is CASSVLTGRSNEKLFF. The chain has TRBV25-1 and TRBJ1-4; possible D gene TRBD1, 5 bases. V was trimmed by 4 bases and J by 3 bases, leaving 15 bases between them. CDR1 MGHDK and CDR2 SYGVNS come from the germline V gene. The CDR3 spans 16 residues. The full variable domain, completed using reference TRBV25-1 and TRBJ1-4, is EADIYQTPRYLVIGTGKKITLECSQTMGHDKMYWYQQDPGMELHLIHYSYGVNSTEKGDLSSESTVSRIRTEHFPLTLESARPSHTSQYLCASSVLTGRSNEKLFFGSGTQLSVL.

DNA for the CDR3: TGTGCCAGCAGCCCCCCCCGGCGGGGGGGCAGTACAGATACGCAGTATTTT. Translation gives CASSPPRRGGSTDTQYF. The chain employs TRBV7-9 and TRBJ2-3, with 9 bases aligning to TRBD2. The junction had 12 bases not matched to a gene; V was cut back by 5 bases and J by 3 bases. CDR1 is SEHNR and CDR2 is FQNEAQ in the germline V gene (reference sequence). CDR3 length equals 17 residues.

The chain combines TRBV11-2 with TRBJ1-6; 7 positions agree with TRBD1. V gave up 7 bases and J gave up 10 bases; unmatched junction bases: 10. This CDR3 contains 14 residues. Germline V lookup: CDR1 SGHAT, CDR2 FQNNGV. CDR3 in amino acids: CASIADRERSPLHF. The CDR3 nucleotides read TGTGCCAGCATCGCCGACAGGGAGAGATCACCCCTCCACTTT. The full variable domain, completed using reference TRBV11-2 and TRBJ1-6, is EAGVAQSPRYKIIEKRQSVAFWCNPISGHATLYWYQQILGQGPKLLIQFQNNGVVDDSQLPKDRFSAERLKGVDSTLKIQPAKLEDSAVYLCASIADRERSPLHFGNGTRLTVT.

V gene TRBV30 combines with J gene TRBJ1-1, with TRBD1 matching over 7 bases. From germline, CDR1 is GTSNPN and CDR2 SVGIG (reference sequence). The CDR3 runs 13 residues. V lost 2 bases to trimming and J lost 8 bases; unmatched junction nucleotides: 8. The CDR3 DNA reads as TGTGCCTGGAGTACTACAGGGGATTTGGAAGCTTTCTTT. This gives the protein CAWSTTGDLEAFF.

This sequence joins TRBV7-9 and TRBJ2-7; D possibly corresponds to TRBD1 (5 bases). Germline loops: CDR1 SEHNR, CDR2 FQNEAQ (reference sequence). Trimming took off 4 bases at V and 0 bases at J, with 13 bases between the two ends. The CDR3 spans 15 residues. CDR3 DNA sequence: TGTGCCAGCAGCTCAACAGGCGCTAGCTCCTACGAGCAGTACTTC. It specifies CASSSTGASSYEQYF. Full variable domain (remainder filled in from reference TRBV7-9 and TRBJ2-7): DTGVSQNPRHKITKRGQNVTFRCDPISEHNRLYWYRQTLGQGPEFLTYFQNEAQLEKSRLLSDRFSAERPKGSFSTLEIQRTEQGDSAMYLCASSSTGASSYEQYFGPGTRLTVT.

The genes are TRBV4-1 and TRBJ1-3; no reliable D call. The CDR3 covers 15 residues. CDR1 is MGHRA and CDR2 is YSYEKL in the germline V gene. V lost 4 bases to trimming and J lost 4 bases, with 14 bases between them. The CDR3 DNA sequence: TGCGCCAGCAGCCCAGGTTACGGTGCCGGAAACACCATATATTTT. Encoded protein: CASSPGYGAGNTIYF.

The chain links TRBV28 to TRBJ1-3; 7 nucleotides match TRBD1. The CDR3 is 16 residues long. Trimming at V came to 6 bases and at J to 1 base, leaving 9 bases not matched to a gene. Germline lookup yields CDR1 MDHEN and CDR2 SYDVKM. CDR3 sequence reads: CASSFRAGQSGNTIYF. The CDR3, as DNA: TGTGCCAGCAGCTTCCGAGCGGGACAGTCTGGAAACACCATATATTTT.

This clone came up once. The chain carries TRBV6-1 and TRBJ1-5, with D possibly matching TRBD1 (5 bases). The CDR3 spans 13 residues. V lost 2 bases, J lost 4 bases, and 6 bases lay in between. The germline gives CDR1 MNHNS, CDR2 SASEGT. CDR3: CASSERGNQPQHF. In DNA form, the CDR3 reads TGTGCCAGCAGTGAACGGGGGAATCAGCCCCAGCATTTT.

CDR3 nucleotides: TGTGCCAGCGGCGTACAGGGAACGGGAAACACCATATATTTT. This sequence encodes CASGVQGTGNTIYF. V is TRBV5-4 and J is TRBJ1-3; tentative D call: TRBD1 (6 bases). Per the germline V gene, CDR1 is SGHNT and CDR2 is YYREEE (reference sequence). The CDR3 totals 14 residues. Between the trimmed V and J ends, which lost 7 bases and 4 bases, there was a span of 15 bases.